These 2 T cell receptor beta chains were sequenced from one sample in a study of blood T cell repertoires in COVID-19. Some clones are missing from TCRdb's copy, which holds only in-frame ones; the method was immunoSEQ multiplex PCR. Among some 140,000 clones listed, 81% were seen once. The sequencing input was peripheral blood. The receptors derive from a woman in her sixties or seventies with active or convalescent COVID-19.

This clone has just one count. The chain joins TRBV5-1 to TRBJ2-1; TRBD1 agrees at 7 bases. J was trimmed by 5 bases and V by 5 bases; bases with no gene match: 13. CDR1 is SGHRS, CDR2 YFSETQ, per germline. The CDR3 loop spans 16 amino acids. The CDR3 protein is CASRSEADRRHNEQFF. CDR3 bases: TGCGCCAGCAGGTCCGAGGCGGACAGGCGGCACAATGAGCAGTTCTTC. Complete variable domain (other parts from reference TRBV5-1 and TRBJ2-1): KAGVTQTPRYLIKTRGQQVTLSCSPISGHRSVSWYQQTPGQGLQFLFEYFSETQRNKGNFPGRFSGRQFSNSRSEMNVSTLELGDSALYLCASRSEADRRHNEQFFGPGTRLTVL.

This clone was counted a few times. The chain is built from TRBV28 and TRBJ2-7; the match to TRBD2 covers 10 bases. The CDR3 has 16 amino acids. Germline V CDR1 and CDR2: MDHEN, SYDVKM. The ends lost 4 bases at V and 3 bases at J; junction bases unmatched: 9. The CDR3: CASSYAGTSDFYEQYF. The CDR3 DNA reads TGTGCCAGCAGTTATGCCGGGACTAGCGATTTCTACGAGCAGTACTTC.